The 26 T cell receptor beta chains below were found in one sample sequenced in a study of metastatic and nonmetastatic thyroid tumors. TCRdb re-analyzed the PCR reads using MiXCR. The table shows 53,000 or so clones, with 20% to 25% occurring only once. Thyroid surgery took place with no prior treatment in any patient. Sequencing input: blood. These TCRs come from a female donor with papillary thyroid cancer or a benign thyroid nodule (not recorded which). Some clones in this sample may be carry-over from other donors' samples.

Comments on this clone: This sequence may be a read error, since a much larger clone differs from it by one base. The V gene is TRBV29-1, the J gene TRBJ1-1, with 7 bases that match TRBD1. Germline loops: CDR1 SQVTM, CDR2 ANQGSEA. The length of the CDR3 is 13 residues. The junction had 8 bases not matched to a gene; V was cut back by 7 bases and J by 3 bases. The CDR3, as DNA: TGCAGCGCGAGGGAGGGGGCCGACACTGAAGCTTTCTTT. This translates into CSAREGADTEAFF.

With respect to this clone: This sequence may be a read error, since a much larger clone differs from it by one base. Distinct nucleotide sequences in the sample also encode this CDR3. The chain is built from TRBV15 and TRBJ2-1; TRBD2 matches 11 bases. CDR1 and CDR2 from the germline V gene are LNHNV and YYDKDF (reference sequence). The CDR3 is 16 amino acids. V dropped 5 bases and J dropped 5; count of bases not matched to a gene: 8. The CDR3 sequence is CATSGRLAGSDNEQFF. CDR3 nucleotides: TGTGCCACCAGCGGCAGACTAGCGGGGTCCGACAATGAGCAGTTCTTC.

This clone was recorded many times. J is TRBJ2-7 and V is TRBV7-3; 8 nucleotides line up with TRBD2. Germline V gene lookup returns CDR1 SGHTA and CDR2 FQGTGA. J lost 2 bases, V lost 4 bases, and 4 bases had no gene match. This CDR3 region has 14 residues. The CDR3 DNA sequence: TGTGCCAGCAGCTCCCGGGGGGGTCCCTACGAGCAGTACTTC. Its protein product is CASSSRGGPYEQYF.

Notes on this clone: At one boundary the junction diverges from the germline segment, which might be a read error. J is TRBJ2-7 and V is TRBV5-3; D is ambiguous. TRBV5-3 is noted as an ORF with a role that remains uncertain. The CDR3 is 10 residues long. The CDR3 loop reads CALLLYEQYF. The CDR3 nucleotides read TGTGCGCTCTTGCTATACGAACAGTACTTC.

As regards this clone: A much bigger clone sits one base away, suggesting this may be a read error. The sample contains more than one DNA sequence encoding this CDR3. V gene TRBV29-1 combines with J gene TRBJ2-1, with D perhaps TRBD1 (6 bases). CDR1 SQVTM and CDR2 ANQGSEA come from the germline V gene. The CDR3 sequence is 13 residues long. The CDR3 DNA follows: TGCAGTGGACAGAGGCAGTCCTACAATGAGCAGTTCTTC. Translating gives CSGQRQSYNEQFF.

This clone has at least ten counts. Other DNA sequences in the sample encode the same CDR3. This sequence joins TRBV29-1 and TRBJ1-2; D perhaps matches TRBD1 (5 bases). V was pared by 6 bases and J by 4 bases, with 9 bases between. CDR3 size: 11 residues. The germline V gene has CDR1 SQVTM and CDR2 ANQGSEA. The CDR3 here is CSVGTVYGYTF. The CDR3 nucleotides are TGCAGCGTGGGGACGGTCTATGGCTACACCTTC.

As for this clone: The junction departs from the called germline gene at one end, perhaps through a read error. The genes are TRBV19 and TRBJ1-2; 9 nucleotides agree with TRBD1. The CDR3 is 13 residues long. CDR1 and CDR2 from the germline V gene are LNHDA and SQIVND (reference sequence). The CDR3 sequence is CASTYRGQVVYSF. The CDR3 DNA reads TGTGCCAGTACCTACAGGGGGCAGGTTGTCTACTCCTTC.

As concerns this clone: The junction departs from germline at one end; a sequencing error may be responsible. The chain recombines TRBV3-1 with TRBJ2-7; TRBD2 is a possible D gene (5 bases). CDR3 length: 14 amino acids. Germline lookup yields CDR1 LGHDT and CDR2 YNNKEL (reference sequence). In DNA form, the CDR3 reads TGTGCCAGCAGCCACTGGAGGAGCTCCCACGAGCAGTACTTC. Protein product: CASSHWRSSHEQYF.

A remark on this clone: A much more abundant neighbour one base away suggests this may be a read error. CDR3: CASRGGSGQYF. The CDR3 region has the DNA TGTGCCAGCAGAGGCGGGTCCGGGCAGTACTTC. The chain recombines TRBV2 with TRBJ2-7, with a tentative D call TRBD2 (5 bases). The V gene lost 6 bases and the J gene lost 9 bases, with 12 bases spanning the gap. Germline values: CDR1 SNHLY, CDR2 FYNNEI. The CDR3 runs 11 residues.

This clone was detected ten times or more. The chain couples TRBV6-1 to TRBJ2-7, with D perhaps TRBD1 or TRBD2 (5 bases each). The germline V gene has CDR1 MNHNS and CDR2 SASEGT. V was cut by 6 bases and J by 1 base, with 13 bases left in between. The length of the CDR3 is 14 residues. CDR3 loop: CASRDKGVSYEQYF. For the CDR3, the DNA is TGTGCCAGCAGGGACAAGGGAGTGTCCTACGAGCAGTACTTC.

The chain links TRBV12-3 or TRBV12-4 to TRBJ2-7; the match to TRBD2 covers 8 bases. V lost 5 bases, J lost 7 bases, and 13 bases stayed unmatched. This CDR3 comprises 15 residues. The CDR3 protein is CASSPLAAVFQEQYF. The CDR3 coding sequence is TGTGCCAGCAGTCCACTAGCGGCAGTTTTCCAGGAGCAGTACTTC.

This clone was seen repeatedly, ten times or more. CDR3 in DNA: TGTGCCAGCAGTGAACTGGGGGAAGGACCCCAGCATTTT. This translates into CASSELGEGPQHF. The chain is built from TRBV2 and TRBJ1-5; maybe TRBD1 (5 bases). Germline CDR1 reads SNHLY; CDR2 reads FYNNEI. The V end was cut by 2 bases, the J end by 10 bases, with 12 bases between. This CDR3 comprises 13 residues.

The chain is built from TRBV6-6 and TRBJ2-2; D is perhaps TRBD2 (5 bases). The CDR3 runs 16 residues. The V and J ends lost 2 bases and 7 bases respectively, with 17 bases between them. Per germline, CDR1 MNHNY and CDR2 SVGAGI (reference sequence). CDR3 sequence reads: CASSYSGRRMCGELFF. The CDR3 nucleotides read TGTGCCAGCAGTTACAGTGGGCGGAGGATGTGCGGGGAGCTGTTTTTT.

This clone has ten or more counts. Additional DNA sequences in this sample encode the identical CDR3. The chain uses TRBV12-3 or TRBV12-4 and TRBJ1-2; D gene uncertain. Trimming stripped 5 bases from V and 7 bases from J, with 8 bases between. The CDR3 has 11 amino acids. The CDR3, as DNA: TGTGCCAGCAGTGAGGGTGGTGGCTACACCTTC. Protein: CASSEGGGYTF.

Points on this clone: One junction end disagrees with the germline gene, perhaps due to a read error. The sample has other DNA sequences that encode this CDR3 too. CDR3 residues: CASSWGPVEGTGELFF. In DNA form, the CDR3 reads TGTGCCAGCAGTTGGGGACCGGTCGAAGGCACCGGTGAGCTGTTTTTT. The chain combines TRBV11-2 with TRBJ2-2; TRBD1 or TRBD2 may be the D gene (5 bases each). Per the germline V gene, CDR1 is SGHAT and CDR2 is FQNNGV. This CDR3 comprises 16 residues. Full variable domain (outside the CDR3, taken from reference TRBV11-2 and TRBJ2-2): EAGVAQSPRYKIIEKRQSVAFWCNPISGHATLYWYQQILGQGPKLLIQFQNNGVVDDSQLPKDRFSAERLKGVDSTLKIQPAKLEDSAVYLCASSWGPVEGTGELFFGEGSRLTVL.

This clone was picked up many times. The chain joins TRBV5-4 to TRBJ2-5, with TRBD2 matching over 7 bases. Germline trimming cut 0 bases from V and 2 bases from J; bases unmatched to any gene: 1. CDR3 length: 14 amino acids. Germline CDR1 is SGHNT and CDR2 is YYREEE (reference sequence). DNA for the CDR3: TGTGCCAGCAGCTTGGGGGGAGGGCAAGAGACCCAGTACTTC. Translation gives CASSLGGGQETQYF.

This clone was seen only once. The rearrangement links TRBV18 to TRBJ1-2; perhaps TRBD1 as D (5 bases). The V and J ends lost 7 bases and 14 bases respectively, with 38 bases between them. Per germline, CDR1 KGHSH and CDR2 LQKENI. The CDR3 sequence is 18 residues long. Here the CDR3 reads CASLPTGQDQVARYAYTF. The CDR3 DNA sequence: TGTGCCAGCTTACCGACGGGGCAGGACCAAGTAGCTCGCTATGCCTATACCTTC.

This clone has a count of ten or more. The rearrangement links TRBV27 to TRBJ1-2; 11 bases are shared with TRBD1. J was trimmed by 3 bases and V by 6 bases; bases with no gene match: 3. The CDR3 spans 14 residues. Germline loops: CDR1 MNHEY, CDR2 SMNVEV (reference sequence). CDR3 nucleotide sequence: TGTGCCAGCAGGCCGGACAGGGGGCACTATGGCTACACCTTC. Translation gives CASRPDRGHYGYTF.

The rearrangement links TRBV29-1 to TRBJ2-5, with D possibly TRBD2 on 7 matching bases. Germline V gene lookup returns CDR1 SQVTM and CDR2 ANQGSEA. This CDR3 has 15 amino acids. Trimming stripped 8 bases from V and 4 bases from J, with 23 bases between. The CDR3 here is CSSGGGGVVGETQYF. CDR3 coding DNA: TGCAGCAGTGGAGGAGGGGGGGTAGTTGGAGAGACCCAGTACTTC.

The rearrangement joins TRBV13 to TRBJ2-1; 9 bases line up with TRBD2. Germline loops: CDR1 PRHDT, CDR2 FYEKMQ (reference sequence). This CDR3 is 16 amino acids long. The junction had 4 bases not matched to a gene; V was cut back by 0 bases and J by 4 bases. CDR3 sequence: CASSLGTSGTYNEQFF. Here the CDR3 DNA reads TGTGCCAGCAGCTTAGGGACTAGCGGCACTTACAATGAGCAGTTCTTC.

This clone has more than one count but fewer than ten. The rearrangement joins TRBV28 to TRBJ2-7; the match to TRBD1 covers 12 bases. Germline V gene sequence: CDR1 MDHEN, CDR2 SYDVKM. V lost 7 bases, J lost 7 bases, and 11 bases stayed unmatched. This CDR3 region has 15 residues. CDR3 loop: CASNSPGQGAGEQYF. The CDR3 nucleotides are TGTGCCAGCAACTCCCCGGGACAGGGGGCGGGAGAGCAGTACTTC.

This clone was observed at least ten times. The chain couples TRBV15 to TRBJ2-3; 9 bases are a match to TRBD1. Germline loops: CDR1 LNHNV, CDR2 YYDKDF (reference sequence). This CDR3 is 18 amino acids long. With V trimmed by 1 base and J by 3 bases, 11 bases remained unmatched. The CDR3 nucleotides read TGTGCCACCAGCAGAGTTAGTTCTTGGGACAGGGCGACAGATACGCAGTATTTT. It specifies CATSRVSSWDRATDTQYF.

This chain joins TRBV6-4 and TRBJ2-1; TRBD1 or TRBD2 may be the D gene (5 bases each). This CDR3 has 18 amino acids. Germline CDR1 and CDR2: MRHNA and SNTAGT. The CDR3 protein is CGISVRGANKGSYNEQFF. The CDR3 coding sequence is TGTGGCATCAGTGTTCGAGGGGCCAACAAGGGCTCCTACAATGAGCAGTTCTTC.

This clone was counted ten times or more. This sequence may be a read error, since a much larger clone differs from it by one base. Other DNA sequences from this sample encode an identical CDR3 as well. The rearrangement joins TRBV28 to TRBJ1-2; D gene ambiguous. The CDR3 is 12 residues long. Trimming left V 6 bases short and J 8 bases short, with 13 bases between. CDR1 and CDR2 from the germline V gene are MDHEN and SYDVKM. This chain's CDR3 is CASSSLSWGYTF. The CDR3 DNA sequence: TGTGCCAGCAGCTCCCTCAGCTGGGGCTACACCTTC.

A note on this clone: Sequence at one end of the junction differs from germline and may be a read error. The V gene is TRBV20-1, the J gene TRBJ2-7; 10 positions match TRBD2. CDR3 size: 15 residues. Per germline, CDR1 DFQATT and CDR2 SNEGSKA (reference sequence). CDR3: CSASRTSGNLYEQYF. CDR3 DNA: TGCAGCGCTAGTAGGACTAGCGGTAACCTATACGAGCAGTACTTT.

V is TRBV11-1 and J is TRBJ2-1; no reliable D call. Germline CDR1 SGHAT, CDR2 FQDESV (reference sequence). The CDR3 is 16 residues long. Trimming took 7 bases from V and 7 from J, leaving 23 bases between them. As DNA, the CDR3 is TGTGCCAGCACCCTTAACCCACAGCCCAGAGGTAATGAGCAGTTCTTC. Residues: CASTLNPQPRGNEQFF.